This TCR beta chain appears in the sequencing data of a study of technical replicates of blood from a handful of donors (dated by TCRdb to the late 2010s). This clone was seen just once. Its binding antigen is unknown. Base quality data are lacking; no much larger clone is found one base away. Receptor libraries were prepared by the immunoSEQ multiplex PCR assay. Drawn from immuneACCESS, this table holds only the in-frame rearrangements with V and J called that TCRdb kept. Clones are partly lost; checked studies trace under half to an unresolved V gene and leave the rest unexplained. A total of 70,000 to 85,000 clones appear in this sample, about 92% of them only once. Jointly, the top ten make up 0.25% to 0.3% of the sample. V is cut back by 4 bases and J by 3 bases, with 9 bases in the junction unmatched. The CDR3 starts with the cysteine, ends with the phenylalanine, and has 16 residues. CDR3 DNA is the only sequence kept; it has 48 bases, read in frame from the first base. The germline V gene gives CDR1 as SGHDN and CDR2 as FVKESK.

This receptor was identified in a human donor in good health. The receptor chain draws on TRBV14 and TRBJ2-7; the junction holds 10 bases that match TRBD1. Sequencing was carried out using T cells isolated from PBMCs. The nucleotide sequence is given as TGTGCCAGCAGCCTTGGGACAGGGGCGCTTCTCTACGAGCAGTACTTC. This translates into CASSLGTGALLYEQYF.